Sequencing of this TCR beta chain was carried out in a study of T cells after yellow fever vaccination. This clonotype was counted a few times. Trimming took off 11 bases at V and 5 bases at J, with 18 bases between the two ends. The CDR3 runs to 14 residues. Germline V gene data show CDR1 as LNHDA and CDR2 as SQIVND (reference sequence). TCRdb itself ran the 5' RACE reads through MiXCR, one entry per CDR3 protein. The sample lists 500,000 to 650,000 distinct CDR3 sequences, roughly 14% occurring once. J is TRBJ2-2 and V is TRBV19; no clear D. The clonotype comes from a man younger than 40 who received the YFV17D yellow fever vaccine. Sequenced here: PBMCs, sampled on the day of the yellow fever booster vaccination. This CDR3 is CAARSGSGTGELFF. For the CDR3, the DNA is TGTGCCGCCCGCAGTGGATCAGGTACCGGGGAGCTGTTTTTT.